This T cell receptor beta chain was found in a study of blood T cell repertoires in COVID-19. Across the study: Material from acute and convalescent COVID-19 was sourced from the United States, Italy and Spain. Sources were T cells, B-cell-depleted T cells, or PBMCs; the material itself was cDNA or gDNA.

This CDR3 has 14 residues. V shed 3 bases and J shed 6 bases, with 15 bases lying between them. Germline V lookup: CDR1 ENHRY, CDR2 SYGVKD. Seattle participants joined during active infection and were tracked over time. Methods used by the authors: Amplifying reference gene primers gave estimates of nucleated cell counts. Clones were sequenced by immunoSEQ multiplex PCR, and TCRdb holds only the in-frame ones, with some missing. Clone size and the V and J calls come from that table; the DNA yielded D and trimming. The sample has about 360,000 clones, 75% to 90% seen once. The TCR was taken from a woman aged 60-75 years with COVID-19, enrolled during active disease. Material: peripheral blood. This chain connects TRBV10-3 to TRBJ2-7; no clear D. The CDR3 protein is CAISDHTLGSEQYF. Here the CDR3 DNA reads TGTGCCATCAGTGACCATACCCTCGGTAGCGAGCAGTACTTC.